These 10 T cell receptor beta chains were all obtained from the same sample, sequenced in a study of shared clonotypes between healthy human individuals. Data came from immunoSEQ multiplex PCR; TCRdb stores just in-frame clones and leaves some out. The sample contains some 1 million clones, about 76% of which appear only once. Source material: memory CD4+ T cells sorted from blood. Subset given: CD45RA-negative fraction. The source of these receptors is a man aged 18 to 29 in good health.

This chain links TRBV10-1 with TRBJ2-3; 9 positions agree with TRBD2. The CDR3 runs to 17 residues. The V gene's germline CDR1 is WNHNN and CDR2 SYGVQD (reference sequence). V lost 0 bases and J lost 4; bases outside the gene matches: 8. The chain's CDR3 is CASSESGSGSFADTQYF. The DNA for the CDR3 is TGCGCCAGCAGTGAGTCTGGTAGCGGGAGTTTCGCAGATACGCAGTATTTT.

This rearrangement joins TRBV30 to TRBJ1-2; D is perhaps TRBD1 (6 bases). The germline CDR1 and CDR2 sequences are GTSNPN and SVGIG (reference sequence). V gave up 5 bases and J gave up 3 bases, with 13 bases separating them. This CDR3 region has 13 residues. The CDR3, as DNA: TGTGCCTGGGGACAGTCCCGGGACTATGGCTACACCTTC. It codes for CAWGQSRDYGYTF.

This chain links TRBV7-9 with TRBJ2-7; 10 nucleotides agree with TRBD2. Germline V gene data show CDR1 as SEHNR and CDR2 as FQNEAQ (reference sequence). The CDR3 has 14 residues. With 2 bases clipped from V and 5 bases from J, the junction kept 3 bases outside the gene matches. CDR3 sequence (DNA): TGTGCCAGCAGCTTAACTAGCGGGGTGCACGAGCAGTACTTC. Encoded protein: CASSLTSGVHEQYF.

This rearrangement joins TRBV7-9 to TRBJ2-7; D might be TRBD2 (6 bases). With 4 bases removed from V and 4 bases from J, the gap between germline ends came to 11 bases. The CDR3 is 13 amino acids. Germline CDR1 reads SEHNR; CDR2 reads FQNEAQ (reference sequence). The CDR3 is CASSSRDLYEQYF. In nucleotides, the CDR3 is TGTGCCAGCAGCTCCCGGGACTTGTACGAGCAGTACTTC.

This clone was counted a few times. This rearrangement joins TRBV6-5 to TRBJ2-7, with D tentatively TRBD1 (6 bases). V lost 6 bases and J 4 bases, leaving 10 bases between the germline ends. Germline CDR1 is MNHEY and CDR2 is SVGAGI. This CDR3 region has 12 residues. The CDR3 DNA follows: TGTGCCAGCAGATCCGACAGGTACGAGCAGTACTTC. This encodes CASRSDRYEQYF.

The genes are TRBV2 and TRBJ2-7; tentatively, D is TRBD1 (5 bases). There are 14 residues in the CDR3. Trimming pared 2 bases from V and 9 bases from J, leaving 17 bases between. CDR1 and CDR2 from the germline V gene are SNHLY and FYNNEI. For the CDR3, the DNA is TGTGCCAGCAGTGAATCGGGCAGGGCACGGCGGCAGTACTTC. This translates into CASSESGRARRQYF.

This chain joins TRBV6-1 and TRBJ2-1; 10 bases fit TRBD1. V shed 8 bases, J shed 7 bases, and the junction held 11 bases outside the gene matches. Germline-derived CDR1 and CDR2 are MNHNS and SASEGT. The CDR3 sequence is 15 residues long. The CDR3 DNA is TGTGCCAGCCCCCCCGGTAGGACAGGGGGGAATGAGCAGTTCTTC. Its protein is CASPPGRTGGNEQFF.

This clone was counted at least ten times. The chain has TRBV6-1 and TRBJ2-1; D unresolved. Germline loops: CDR1 MNHNS, CDR2 SASEGT. The CDR3 loop spans 14 amino acids. The V end lost 1 base, the J end lost 6 bases, and 10 bases lay between the germline ends. The CDR3 sequence is CASSEEPRSNEQFF. The CDR3 coding sequence is TGTGCCAGCAGTGAAGAGCCTCGATCCAATGAGCAGTTCTTC.

The V call is TRBV12-5, the J call TRBJ2-2; D gene unclear. The germline V and J ends were trimmed by 2 bases and 6 bases, with 19 bases remaining between them. CDR1 and CDR2 (germline): LGHNT, FRNRAP. The CDR3 totals 17 residues. CDR3 bases: TGTGCTAGTGGTTTGCTTCCCGGGCCTACCGTATCCGGGGAGCTGTTTTTT. It codes for CASGLLPGPTVSGELFF.

The chain joins TRBV29-1 to TRBJ2-3; 10 bases line up with TRBD2. Germline values: CDR1 SQVTM, CDR2 ANQGSEA. The CDR3 has 15 residues. The V segment lost 8 bases and the J segment 0 bases; nucleotides outside the gene matches: 8. The CDR3 sequence is CSKTQRGGSTDTQYF. CDR3 coding DNA: TGCAGCAAAACACAGCGGGGGGGGAGCACAGATACGCAGTATTTT.